The rows below give T cell receptor beta chains drawn from one sample of a study of blood T cell repertoires in COVID-19. The table came from immunoSEQ multiplex PCR; TCRdb's copy has only in-frame clones and leaves some out. The sample has about 270,000 clones, approximately 83% seen once. The sequencing input was peripheral blood. The receptors originated from a woman in her 70s with acute or convalescent COVID-19. CDR3s include the opening cysteine and the closing phenylalanine or tryptophan. The D gene is left open where the match is weak. Clone size, where shown, is once, few, many, or a class for clones that have expanded.

>TRBJ1-2|-|-|TRBV21-1
CASSNQPGMDYGYTF
TGTGCCAGCAGCAACCAGCCGGGGATGGACTATGGCTACACCTTC
>TRBJ2-1|once|-|TRBV3-1/TRBV3-2
CASSPLRGNEQFF
TGTGCCAGCAGTCCCCTCAGAGGCAATGAGCAGTTCTTC
>TRBJ1-1|-|-|TRBV3-1/TRBV3-2
CASSPAGNTEAFF
TGTGCCAGCAGCCCAGCGGGGAACACTGAAGCTTTCTTT
>TRBJ2-3|-|-|TRBV20-1
CSAGGTDTQYF
TGCAGTGCCGGGGGCACAGATACGCAGTATTTT
>TRBJ1-2|-|TRBD1|TRBV27
CASRGPGQARFGYTF
TGTGCCAGCAGGGGTCCGGGACAGGCCCGTTTTGGCTACACCTTC
>TRBJ1-2|-|TRBD1|TRBV6-4
CASSDSSTGVNGYTF
TGTGCCAGCAGTGACTCGAGTACAGGGGTCAATGGCTACACCTTC
>TRBJ1-1|-|TRBD1|TRBV29-1
CSVATPLGQGDEAFF
TGCAGCGTTGCGACCCCTTTAGGGCAGGGGGATGAAGCTTTCTTT
>TRBJ2-5|once|TRBD2|TRBV7-2
CASSGAGGSLRTQYF
TGTGCCAGCAGTGGAGCGGGGGGGTCCCTCAGAACCCAGTACTTC
>TRBJ1-2|once|-|TRBV25-1
CASSSGLTNYGYTF
TGTGCCAGCAGTTCAGGGCTGACTAACTATGGCTACACCTTC
>TRBJ1-6|-|-|TRBV27
CASSLRGLNSPLHF
TGTGCCAGCAGTCTCAGGGGCCTAAATTCACCCCTCCACTTT
>TRBJ1-2|few|-|TRBV19
CASVNSLRQTYGYTF
TGTGCCAGTGTCAATTCCCTCCGACAGACCTATGGCTACACCTTC
>TRBJ2-1|-|TRBD1|TRBV5-1
CASSLAAGGAYNEQFF
TGCGCCAGCAGCTTGGCCGCAGGGGGTGCCTACAATGAGCAGTTCTTC
>TRBJ1-3|once|-|TRBV12-3/TRBV12-4
CASRLQSPNTIYF
TGTGCCAGCCGATTACAATCTCCAAACACCATATATTTT
>TRBJ2-5|few|-|TRBV5-1
CASSLLLGQETQYF
TGCGCCAGCAGCTTGTTACTAGGGCAAGAGACCCAGTACTTC
>TRBJ1-1|-|TRBD1|TRBV7-9
CASSLLTGGTEAFF
TGTGCCAGCAGCCTCCTCACAGGGGGCACTGAAGCTTTCTTT
>TRBJ2-2|-|-|TRBV18
CASSERNGELFF
TGTGCCAGCTCAGAGCGAAACGGGGAGCTGTTTTTT
>TRBJ2-2|-|-|TRBV6-5
CAIDPSDTGELFF
TGTGCCATAGACCCTAGCGACACCGGGGAGCTGTTTTTT
>TRBJ1-2|-|-|TRBV19
CASSRGVDRNYGYTF
TGTGCCAGTAGCCGGGGGGTTGACAGGAACTATGGCTACACCTTC
>TRBJ2-5|-|-|TRBV6-5
CGVRGATGTQYF
TGTGGGGTTCGGGGGGCTACAGGGACCCAGTACTTC
>TRBJ2-4|few|-|TRBV3-1/TRBV3-2
CASSQDGGLENIQYF
TGTGCCAGCAGCCAAGATGGGGGGTTGGAAAACATTCAGTACTTC
>TRBJ2-5|once|TRBD1|TRBV2
CASSGEGGSETQYF
TGTGCCAGCAGTGGAGAAGGGGGCTCAGAGACCCAGTACTTC
>TRBJ1-1|-|-|TRBV10-3
CAINARPDTEAFF
TGTGCCATCAACGCGAGGCCGGACACTGAAGCTTTCTTT
>TRBJ1-5|-|-|TRBV4-1
CASSQAGTSGNQPQHF
TGCGCCAGCAGCCAAGCGGGTACGTCGGGCAATCAGCCCCAGCATTTT
>TRBJ2-3|-|TRBD2|TRBV19
CASSPGLADTDTQYF
TGTGCCAGTAGTCCGGGACTAGCGGACACAGATACGCAGTATTTT
>TRBJ2-5|-|-|TRBV2
CASRRLTVPRYF
TGTGCCAGCAGGAGATTGACAGTCCCCCGGTACTTC
>TRBJ1-2|-|-|TRBV5-1
CASSPSGVSYGYTF
TGCGCCAGCAGCCCGTCAGGGGTAAGCTATGGCTACACCTTC
>TRBJ2-7|once|TRBD1|TRBV15
CATSRGRTGLYEQYF
TGTGCCACCAGCAGAGGCCGGACAGGCCTCTACGAGCAGTACTTC
>TRBJ1-6|once|-|TRBV5-1
CASRAGGESYNSPLHF
TGCGCCAGCAGGGCGGGGGGAGAGTCCTATAATTCACCCCTCCACTTT
>TRBJ1-3|-|-|TRBV6-5
CASHRRQHNTIYF
TGTGCCTCTCATCGGCGGCAGCACAACACCATATATTTT
>TRBJ2-1|-|-|TRBV21-1
CARIKTPGLASRIDEQFF
TGTGCCAGAATAAAGACCCCCGGGCTAGCCTCGAGAATAGATGAGCAGTTCTTC
>TRBJ2-2|-|TRBD1|TRBV20-1
CSASDQGATGELFF
TGCAGTGCTAGTGATCAGGGGGCAACCGGGGAGCTGTTTTTT
>TRBJ2-1|-|-|TRBV18
CASGAGNLYNEQFF
TGTGCCAGCGGGGCAGGTAATTTATACAATGAGCAGTTCTTC
>TRBJ1-2|few|TRBD1|TRBV4-1
CASSQPGQGAGGYTF
TGCGCCAGCAGCCAACCTGGACAGGGGGCTGGTGGCTACACCTTC
>TRBJ1-2|-|TRBD1|TRBV5-4
CASSLARTGKGYTF
TGTGCCAGCAGCTTGGCCAGGACAGGGAAAGGCTACACCTTC
>TRBJ2-4|-|TRBD2|TRBV7-9
CASSSTSGVAKNIQYF
TGTGCCAGCAGCTCTACTAGCGGGGTGGCCAAAAACATTCAGTACTTC
>TRBJ1-3|once|TRBD1|TRBV18
CASSPTGGFGNTIYF
TGTGCCAGCTCACCTACAGGGGGGTTTGGAAACACCATATATTTT
>TRBJ2-3|once|TRBD2|TRBV3-1/TRBV3-2
CASSQEGLAGDTDTQYF
TGTGCCAGCAGCCAAGAGGGCCTAGCGGGGGACACAGATACGCAGTATTTT
>TRBJ2-7|-|TRBD1|TRBV4-1
CASSSKPGQGLGEQYF
TGCGCCAGCAGTTCAAAACCGGGACAGGGGTTGGGGGAGCAGTACTTC
>TRBJ1-2|-|-|TRBV7-3
CASSPQIGGTAGYTF
TGTGCCAGCAGCCCCCAAATCGGCGGGACGGCTGGCTACACCTTC
>TRBJ1-1|-|-|TRBV3-1/TRBV3-2
CASSQARQSNTEAFF
TGTGCCAGCAGCCAGGCGCGACAGTCGAACACTGAAGCTTTCTTT
>TRBJ2-3|few|TRBD2|TRBV9
CASSAGSAGGTDTQYF
TGTGCCAGCAGCGCTGGGTCAGCGGGGGGCACAGATACGCAGTATTTT
>TRBJ2-3|-|TRBD1|TRBV5-1
CASWGTGGTDTQYF
TGCGCCAGCTGGGGGACAGGGGGCACAGATACGCAGTATTTT
>TRBJ1-1|-|-|TRBV9
CASRAGVNTEAFF
TGTGCCAGCAGGGCGGGGGTAAACACTGAAGCTTTCTTT
>TRBJ2-2|-|TRBD2|TRBV6-1
CASSVRLAGSGTGELFF
TGTGCCAGCAGTGTAAGACTAGCGGGGAGCGGAACCGGGGAGCTGTTTTTT
>TRBJ1-1|-|-|TRBV11-3
CASSPNGGAEAFF
TGTGCCAGCAGCCCTAATGGGGGGGCGGAAGCTTTCTTT
>TRBJ2-5|-|-|TRBV18
CASSPGRQETQYF
TGTGCCAGCTCACCAGGCAGGCAAGAGACCCAGTACTTC
>TRBJ1-2|-|TRBD1|TRBV9
CASSVTYGTGLSDGYTF
TGTGCCAGCAGCGTAACTTACGGGACAGGGTTATCCGATGGCTACACCTTC
>TRBJ1-3|-|TRBD1|TRBV28
CASTPTGGSSGNTIYF
TGTGCCAGCACCCCCACAGGGGGTAGTTCCGGAAACACCATATATTTT
>TRBJ1-5|few|TRBD1|TRBV9
CASSVGTGNQPQHF
TGTGCCAGCAGCGTAGGGACAGGTAATCAGCCCCAGCATTTT
>TRBJ1-1|-|-|TRBV2
CASRGTGPAFF
TGTGCCAGCCGCGGAACAGGGCCAGCTTTCTTT